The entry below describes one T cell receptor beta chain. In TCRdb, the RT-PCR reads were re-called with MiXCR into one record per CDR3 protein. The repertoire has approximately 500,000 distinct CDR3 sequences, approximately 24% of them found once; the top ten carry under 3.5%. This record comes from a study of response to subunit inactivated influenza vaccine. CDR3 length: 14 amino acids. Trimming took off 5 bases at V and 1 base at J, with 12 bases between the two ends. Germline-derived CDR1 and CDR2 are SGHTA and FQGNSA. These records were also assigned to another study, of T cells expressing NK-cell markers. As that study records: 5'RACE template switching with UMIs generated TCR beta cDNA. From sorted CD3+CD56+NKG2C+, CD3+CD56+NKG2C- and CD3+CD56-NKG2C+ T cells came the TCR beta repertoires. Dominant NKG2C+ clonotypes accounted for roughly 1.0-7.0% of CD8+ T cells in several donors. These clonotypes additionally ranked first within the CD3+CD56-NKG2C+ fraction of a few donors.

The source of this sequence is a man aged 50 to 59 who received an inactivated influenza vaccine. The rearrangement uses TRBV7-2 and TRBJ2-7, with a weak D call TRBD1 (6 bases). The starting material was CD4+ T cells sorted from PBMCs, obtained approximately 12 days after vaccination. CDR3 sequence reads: CASSNNRASYEQYF. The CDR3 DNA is TGTGCCAGCAGCAATAACAGGGCTTCCTACGAGCAGTACTTC.